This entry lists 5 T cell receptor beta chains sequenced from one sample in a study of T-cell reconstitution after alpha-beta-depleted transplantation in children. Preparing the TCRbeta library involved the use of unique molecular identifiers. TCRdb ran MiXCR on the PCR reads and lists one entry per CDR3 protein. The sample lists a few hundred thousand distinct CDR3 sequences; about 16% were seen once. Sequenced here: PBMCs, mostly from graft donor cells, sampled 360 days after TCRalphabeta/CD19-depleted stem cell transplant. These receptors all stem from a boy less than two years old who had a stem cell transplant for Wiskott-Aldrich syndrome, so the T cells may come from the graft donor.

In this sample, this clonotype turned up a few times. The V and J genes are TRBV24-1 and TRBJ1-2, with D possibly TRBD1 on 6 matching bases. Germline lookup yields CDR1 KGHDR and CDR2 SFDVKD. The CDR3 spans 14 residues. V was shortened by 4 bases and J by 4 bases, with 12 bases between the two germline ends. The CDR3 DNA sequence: TGTGCCACCAGTGAAACAGGGTGGAGCTATGGCTACACCTTC. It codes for CATSETGWSYGYTF.

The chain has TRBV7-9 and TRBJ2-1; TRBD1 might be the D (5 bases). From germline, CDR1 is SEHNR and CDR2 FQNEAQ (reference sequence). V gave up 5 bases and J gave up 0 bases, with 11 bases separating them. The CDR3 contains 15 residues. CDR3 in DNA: TGTGCCAGCAGCCACCACAGGAGCTCCTACAATGAGCAGTTCTTC. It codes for CASSHHRSSYNEQFF.

The CDR3 reads CSAKGTSDYYEQYF. The CDR3 DNA is TGCAGTGCAAAAGGGACTAGCGATTACTACGAGCAGTACTTC. The chain joins TRBV20-1 to TRBJ2-7; 10 bases match TRBD2. Trimming removed 6 bases from V and 3 bases from J; junction bases left unmatched: 8. The CDR3 length is 14 residues. Germline V gene sequence: CDR1 DFQATT, CDR2 SNEGSKA (reference sequence).

The CDR3 loop reads CASRKAGGDTQYF. In DNA form, the CDR3 reads TGTGCCAGCAGGAAGGCAGGTGGAGATACGCAGTATTTT. The chain recombines TRBV5-4 with TRBJ2-3; D not certain. This CDR3 has 13 residues. V was cut by 5 bases and J by 5 bases, with 12 bases left in between. CDR1 SGHNT and CDR2 YYREEE come from the germline V gene (reference sequence).

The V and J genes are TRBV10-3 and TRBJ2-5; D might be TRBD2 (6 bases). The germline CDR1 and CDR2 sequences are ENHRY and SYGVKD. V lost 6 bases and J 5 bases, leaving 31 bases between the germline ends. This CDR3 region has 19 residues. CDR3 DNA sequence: TGTGCCATCAGCGAGGGTCCTCCGGAGGGGAACTCTGAGTGGGAGACCCAGTACTTC. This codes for CAISEGPPEGNSEWETQYF.